What follows is one T cell receptor (beta chain) and its context. Its antigen is as yet unknown. The PCR had 60 Vbeta and 13 Jbeta primers. Authors' processing steps: Unique TCR beta chains numbered around 80 million in a later analysis, with around 11 million shared. Repertoires were generated with immunoSEQ multiplex PCR, while TCRdb's copy carries only in-frame clones and drops some. From that table come the V and J calls and clone size; the DNA was used to work out D and trimming. The sample shows fewer than 250,000 clones, 79% of them seen only once. The data were taken from a study of cytomegalovirus exposure and HLA in healthy donors. The CDR3 loop spans 14 amino acids. Per the germline V gene, CDR1 is MNHNS and CDR2 is SASEGT. V dropped 1 base and J dropped 6 bases, with 12 bases sitting between them. Overall study findings and caveats: Reports credit the classifier with highly specific, highly sensitive diagnosis of cytomegalovirus status.

Sequenced input: PBMCs. This receptor was identified in a male donor in good health and CMV-seropositive. This chain joins TRBV6-1 and TRBJ1-1; D call uncertain. The CDR3 DNA reads as TGTGCCAGCAGTGAAGTTTCGAGGAGTGCTGAAGCTTTCTTT. Translated, it gives CASSEVSRSAEAFF.